This T cell receptor (beta chain) was identified in a study of shared clonotypes between healthy human individuals. Across the study: Each donor had three CD4 naive, three CD4 memory, two CD8 naive and one CD8 memory plate.

The CDR3 spans 11 residues. Unmatched junction bases numbered 0, after V lost 5 bases and J lost 6 bases. Germline CDR1 is GTSNPN and CDR2 is SVGIG (reference sequence). Some clones are missing from TCRdb's copy, which holds only in-frame ones; the method was immunoSEQ multiplex PCR. The sample has roughly 2 million clones, about 95% seen once. The V and J genes are TRBV30 and TRBJ2-2, with 7 bases that match TRBD1. The origin of this receptor is a man aged 18 to 30 in good health. Sequenced material: naive CD4+ T cells sorted from blood. The sample's subset: CD45RA+ positively selected. The CDR3 nucleotides are TGTGCCTGGGGGACAGCCGGGGAGCTGTTTTTT. It specifies CAWGTAGELFF.